Following are 5 T cell receptor beta chains from one sample sequenced in a study of shared clonotypes between healthy human individuals. Terminally differentiated effector memory CD45RA+ cells were excluded from the naive CD8 cells, which were CD45RO-negative and positively selected for CCR7. This table comes from immunoSEQ multiplex PCR, and its TCRdb copy is limited to in-frame clones, with some not included. The profile shows some 2 million clones, 85% to 95% of them singletons. Source material: naive CD8+ T cells sorted from blood. Receptors were obtained from a man between 18 and 29 years old in good health.

The chain is built from TRBV7-9 and TRBJ2-7; 9 bases are a match to TRBD1. CDR3 size: 15 residues. The trim removed 2 bases at V and 1 base at J, leaving 3 bases unmatched. Germline V lookup: CDR1 SEHNR, CDR2 FQNEAQ (reference sequence). The CDR3 DNA reads as TGTGCCAGCAGCTTAAGGGACAGGGCTTCCTACGAGCAGTACTTC. This translates into CASSLRDRASYEQYF.

The chain combines TRBV29-1 with TRBJ2-5; D is perhaps TRBD2 (5 bases). The CDR3 has 13 amino acids. CDR1 and CDR2 from the germline V gene are SQVTM and ANQGSEA. The V gene lost 4 bases and the J gene lost 4 bases, with 13 bases spanning the gap. The DNA of the CDR3 is TGCAGCGTTGTAGACACTAGTGGAGAGACCCAGTACTTC. Its protein is CSVVDTSGETQYF.

The chain recombines TRBV11-2 with TRBJ2-3, with a possible D match to TRBD2 (6 bases). The CDR3 loop spans 14 amino acids. Germline V gene data show CDR1 as SGHAT and CDR2 as FQNNGV. Trimming removed 4 bases at V and 2 bases at J, with 10 bases between. CDR3 region: CASSSGTDTDTQYF. CDR3 nucleotides: TGTGCCAGCAGCTCCGGGACTGACACAGATACGCAGTATTTT.

The J gene is TRBJ2-5, the V gene TRBV6-6; D is possibly TRBD2 (5 bases). This CDR3 is 13 amino acids long. V gave up 6 bases and J gave up 9 bases, with 17 bases separating them. Germline loops: CDR1 MNHNY, CDR2 SVGAGI (reference sequence). The CDR3 region has the DNA TGTGCCAGCAGATCTGACTTGTTCGGGGCCCAGTACTTC. It is translated as CASRSDLFGAQYF.

J is TRBJ2-1 and V is TRBV4-2; D gene ambiguous. V dropped 0 bases and J dropped 5 bases, with 8 bases sitting between them. This CDR3 is 14 amino acids long. In germline, CDR1 is LGHNA, CDR2 YNFKEQ. The CDR3 DNA reads TGTGCCAGCAGCCAAGATGGGCAGAACAATGAGCAGTTCTTC. Translating it yields CASSQDGQNNEQFF.